What follows are 27 T cell receptor beta chains derived from one specimen sequenced in a study of T cells in Graves' hyperthyroidism and ophthalmopathy. TCR beta CDR3 region amplification was performed from RNA transcripts. The TCR CDR3 was amplified in a first-round RT-PCR using the HTBI primer set. One entry per CDR3 protein results from TCRdb running MiXCR on the multiplex PCR reads. The repertoire holds roughly 640,000 distinct CDR3 sequences, with more than 15% as singletons. Specimen: blood. The receptors were gathered from a woman between 40 and 55 years old with Graves' ophthalmopathy.

This clonotype was seen a few times. The chain couples TRBV20-1 to TRBJ2-7, with 10 bases that match TRBD2. Looked up from germline, CDR1 is DFQATT and CDR2 is SNEGSKA (reference sequence). The CDR3 has 14 residues. The V gene end was trimmed by 0 bases and the J gene end by 6 bases; junction bases not matched to a gene: 5. CDR3 sequence: CSARDSGRRREQYF. The DNA of the CDR3 is TGCAGTGCTAGAGATAGCGGGAGGAGGCGCGAGCAGTACTTC.

The V and J genes are TRBV4-1 and TRBJ2-3; 7 bases line up with TRBD1. Germline lookup yields CDR1 MGHRA and CDR2 YSYEKL. The CDR3 length is 14 residues. V shed 4 bases, J shed 5 bases, and the junction held 6 bases outside the gene matches. CDR3 in amino acids: CASSRTGVRDTQYF. The CDR3 nucleotides read TGCGCCAGCAGCCGCACAGGGGTGAGAGATACGCAGTATTTT.

This clonotype was observed at least ten times. The chain couples TRBV2 to TRBJ1-2, with TRBD1 matching 11 bases. Germline V gene sequence: CDR1 SNHLY, CDR2 FYNNEI. V gave up 4 bases and J gave up 4 bases; unmatched junction bases: 5. This CDR3 contains 15 residues. CDR3 in amino acids: CASSGRDRGVYGYTF. DNA for the CDR3: TGTGCCAGCAGTGGCCGGGACAGGGGGGTCTATGGCTACACCTTC. Based on the CDR3 plus reference TRBV2 and TRBJ1-2, the full variable domain is EPEVTQTPSHQVTQMGQEVILRCVPISNHLYFYWYRQILGQKVEFLVSFYNNEISEKSEIFDDQFSVERPDGSNFTLKIRSTKLEDSAMYFCASSGRDRGVYGYTFGSGTRLTVV.

This clonotype has a handful of counts. The rearrangement joins TRBV5-5 to TRBJ2-7; 8 bases match TRBD2. Germline CDR1 SGHKS, CDR2 YYEKEE (reference sequence). Germline trimming cut 2 bases from V and 2 bases from J; bases unmatched to any gene: 9. This CDR3 comprises 16 residues. DNA of the CDR3: TGTGCCAGCAGCTTTCGAGCGGGAGAGCTTCCCTACGAGCAGTACTTC. Translating it yields CASSFRAGELPYEQYF.

Many counts were recorded for this clonotype. The gene calls are TRBV20-1 and TRBJ2-1; possible D gene TRBD1, 5 bases. This CDR3 comprises 15 residues. The germline CDR1 and CDR2 sequences are DFQATT and SNEGSKA (reference sequence). V lost 3 bases to trimming and J lost 0 bases, with 12 bases between them. The DNA of the CDR3 is TGCAGTGCTAGTGCAGGGCGGAGCTCCTACAATGAGCAGTTCTTC. Its protein is CSASAGRSSYNEQFF.

The J gene is TRBJ2-1, the V gene TRBV20-1, with D perhaps matching TRBD2 (6 bases). The V and J ends lost 6 bases and 7 bases respectively, with 19 bases between them. CDR3 length equals 14 residues. Germline assignment: CDR1 DFQATT and CDR2 SNEGSKA (reference sequence). The CDR3 reads CSATVGGKGNEQFF. The CDR3 DNA follows: TGCAGTGCCACCGTCGGGGGAAAGGGAAATGAGCAGTTCTTC.

V usage is TRBV29-1 and J usage is TRBJ1-1; no clear D gene. V was clipped by 6 bases and J by 10 bases, with 12 bases between them. Germline V gene sequence: CDR1 SQVTM, CDR2 ANQGSEA. This CDR3 contains 10 residues. The chain's CDR3 is CSVISTGAFF. CDR3 in DNA: TGCAGCGTCATATCGACGGGAGCTTTCTTT.

The sample holds many counts of this clonotype. This rearrangement joins TRBV5-1 to TRBJ2-7; 8 bases agree with TRBD2. The CDR3 spans 14 residues. Germline trimming cut 1 base from V and 3 bases from J; bases unmatched to any gene: 3. Looked up from germline, CDR1 is SGHRS and CDR2 is YFSETQ. CDR3 region: CASSLSGSVYEQYF. CDR3 nucleotides: TGCGCCAGCAGCTTGAGCGGGAGCGTCTACGAGCAGTACTTC.

This clonotype was picked up a small number of times. J is TRBJ2-3 and V is TRBV7-3, with TRBD1 matching over 7 bases. The CDR3 length is 18 residues. Per the germline V gene, CDR1 is SGHTA and CDR2 is FQGTGA. V lost 2 bases to trimming and J lost 0 bases; unmatched junction nucleotides: 11. In DNA form, the CDR3 reads TGTGCCAGCAGCTTACTCCCTCTGACAGGGTCCAGCACAGATACGCAGTATTTT. It specifies CASSLLPLTGSSTDTQYF.

The chain couples TRBV29-1 to TRBJ1-1; D gene unclear. The V and J ends lost 2 bases and 1 base respectively, with 11 bases between them. Germline CDR1 SQVTM, CDR2 ANQGSEA. The CDR3 is 14 residues long. The CDR3 DNA follows: TGCAGCGTTGAAATGGAAGTCGCGAACACTGAAGCTTTCTTT. Protein: CSVEMEVANTEAFF. The variable domain in full, completed from reference TRBV29-1 and TRBJ1-1, reads SAVISQKPSRDICQRGTSLTIQCQVDSQVTMMFWYRQQPGQSLTLIATANQGSEATYESGFVIDKFPISRPNLTFSTLTVSNMSPEDSSIYLCSVEMEVANTEAFFGQGTRLTVV.

In this sample, this clonotype turned up many times. The chain employs TRBV20-1 and TRBJ2-1; D perhaps matches TRBD1 (5 bases). Looked up from germline, CDR1 is DFQATT and CDR2 is SNEGSKA (reference sequence). The germline V and J ends were trimmed by 3 bases and 5 bases, with 20 bases remaining between them. This CDR3 contains 16 residues. Written as DNA, the CDR3 is TGCAGTGCTAGTTCCATCAATACAGGAATTGACAATGAGCAGTTCTTC. This sequence encodes CSASSINTGIDNEQFF.

This clonotype was seen many times. This chain links TRBV5-1 with TRBJ2-1; D is uncertain. Germline V gene sequence: CDR1 SGHRS, CDR2 YFSETQ. V dropped 5 bases and J dropped 3 bases, with 9 bases sitting between them. There are 13 residues in the CDR3. The chain's CDR3 is CASRSQSYNEQFF. CDR3 DNA: TGCGCCAGCAGATCACAGAGCTACAATGAGCAGTTCTTC.

Ten or more counts support this clonotype. The DNA for the CDR3 is TGTGCCAGTACCCTCGGACAGGGGGCTATGGAGACCCAGTACTTC. It encodes CASTLGQGAMETQYF. The V and J genes are TRBV19 and TRBJ2-5; 11 bases are a match to TRBD1. With V trimmed by 7 bases and J by 5 bases, 9 bases remained unmatched. CDR1 LNHDA and CDR2 SQIVND come from the germline V gene (reference sequence). The CDR3 runs 15 residues.

The table lists this clonotype with a count of one. This chain links TRBV20-1 with TRBJ2-7; perhaps TRBD2 as D (5 bases). Looked up from germline, CDR1 is DFQATT and CDR2 is SNEGSKA (reference sequence). V was shortened by 3 bases and J by 0 bases, with 15 bases between the two germline ends. The CDR3 contains 15 residues. As DNA, the CDR3 is TGCAGTGCTAGGGGTCGGACTCCTTACTCCTACGAGCAGTACTTC. It is translated as CSARGRTPYSYEQYF.

This clonotype has a count of ten or more. The chain carries TRBV7-9 and TRBJ2-1, with 16 bases lining up with TRBD2. The CDR3 spans 18 residues. CDR1 is SEHNR and CDR2 is FQNEAQ in the germline V gene (reference sequence). Unmatched junction bases numbered 7, after V lost 4 bases and J lost 4 bases. For the CDR3, the DNA is TGTGCCAGCAGCTCTGGAGGGACTAGCGGGAGGGCATACAATGAGCAGTTCTTC. This sequence encodes CASSSGGTSGRAYNEQFF.

The J gene is TRBJ2-2, the V gene TRBV29-1; 7 positions match TRBD1. Trimming at V came to 3 bases and at J to 1 base, leaving 2 bases not matched to a gene. CDR3 length: 14 amino acids. Germline values: CDR1 SQVTM, CDR2 ANQGSEA. As DNA, the CDR3 is TGCAGCGTTGACAGGGGGTGGAACACCGGGGAGCTGTTTTTT. Amino acids: CSVDRGWNTGELFF.

The V call is TRBV27, the J call TRBJ2-2, with 12 nucleotides matching TRBD2. Germline CDR1 reads MNHEY; CDR2 reads SMNVEV (reference sequence). J was trimmed by 6 bases and V by 4 bases; bases with no gene match: 3. The CDR3 has 15 amino acids. The CDR3 sequence: CASSSLAGGPGELFF. DNA for the CDR3: TGTGCCAGCAGTTCCCTAGCGGGAGGGCCCGGGGAGCTGTTTTTT.

Ten or more counts support this clonotype. The chain uses TRBV11-2 and TRBJ2-7; no clear D. Germline V gene lookup returns CDR1 SGHAT and CDR2 FQNNGV. V gave up 3 bases and J gave up 0 bases, with 9 bases separating them. This CDR3 spans 14 amino acids. The CDR3 region is CASSFGVLSYEQYF. The CDR3 nucleotides are TGTGCCAGCAGCTTTGGGGTCCTCTCCTACGAGCAGTACTTC.

The chain has TRBV28 and TRBJ2-6, with unresolved D. V was shortened by 5 bases and J by 1 base, with 9 bases between the two germline ends. CDR1 and CDR2 from the germline V gene are MDHEN and SYDVKM. The CDR3 is made up of 15 amino acids. The CDR3 nucleotides are TGTGCCAGCAGTCCCGCAGGATCTGGGGCCAACGTCCTGACTTTC. Translation gives CASSPAGSGANVLTF.

This clonotype was counted many times. DNA for the CDR3: TGTGCCAGCAGTTACTGGGGGGCGCGAGAGACCCAGTACTTC. It codes for CASSYWGARETQYF. The V gene is TRBV2, the J gene TRBJ2-5; D is possibly TRBD1 or TRBD2 (6 bases each). Trimming pared 5 bases from V and 4 bases from J, leaving 14 bases between. The CDR3 totals 14 residues. Germline values: CDR1 SNHLY, CDR2 FYNNEI.

There are many counts of this clonotype. The J gene is TRBJ1-2, the V gene TRBV29-1, with D possibly being TRBD1 (5 bases). This CDR3 is built from 12 residues. V was pared by 3 bases and J by 5 bases, with 10 bases between. CDR1 and CDR2 (germline): SQVTM, ANQGSEA. CDR3 amino acids: CSVEDDRYGYTF. DNA of the CDR3: TGCAGCGTTGAGGATGACAGATATGGCTACACCTTC.

The CDR3 spells CASSSDSGISNQPQHF. CDR3 nucleotides: TGTGCCAGCAGTTCCGACTCAGGGATAAGCAATCAGCCCCAGCATTTT. The J gene is TRBJ1-5, the V gene TRBV12-3 or TRBV12-4, with D maybe TRBD1 (5 bases). Trimming took off 4 bases at V and 1 base at J, with 14 bases between the two ends. The CDR3 has 16 residues.

Many counts were recorded for this clonotype. The chain uses TRBV2 and TRBJ2-6; D is perhaps TRBD1 or TRBD2 (5 bases each). V shed 6 bases and J shed 3 bases, with 12 bases lying between them. This CDR3 is built from 15 residues. The V gene's germline CDR1 is SNHLY and CDR2 FYNNEI. DNA of the CDR3: TGTGCCAGCAGCACGGGGACGGTTGGGGCCAACGTCCTGACTTTC. Translation gives CASSTGTVGANVLTF.

The CDR3 is CASSQYGPGTWYNEQFF. For the CDR3, the DNA is TGTGCCAGCAGCCAATACGGTCCGGGAACCTGGTACAATGAGCAGTTCTTC. The chain recombines TRBV14 with TRBJ2-1; a possible D gene is TRBD2 (5 bases). Germline CDR1 and CDR2: SGHDN and FVKESK. The CDR3 contains 17 residues. The V gene lost 2 bases and the J gene lost 4 bases, with 18 bases spanning the gap.

Note on this clonotype: The junction and the germline gene differ at one end; a read error may be behind it. The gene calls are TRBV5-1 and TRBJ2-3; TRBD1 matches 9 bases. Germline CDR1 reads SGHRS; CDR2 reads YFSETQ. This CDR3 is built from 16 residues. CDR3 nucleotides: TGCGCCGGCAGCCCTGACAGGGGGACTAGCACAGATACGCAGTATTTT. Amino acids: CAGSPDRGTSTDTQYF.

The chain couples TRBV6-1 to TRBJ1-5; D is unresolved. From germline, CDR1 is MNHNS and CDR2 SASEGT. The CDR3 runs 14 residues. V shed 7 bases and J shed 7 bases, with 17 bases lying between them. The CDR3 is CASNGEPTSQPQHF. The CDR3 DNA reads as TGTGCCAGCAACGGGGAGCCGACCTCACAGCCCCAGCATTTT.

At least ten counts were recorded for this clonotype. As DNA, the CDR3 is TGTGCCAGCAGCGTGGACATCGGGACTGAAGCTTTCTTT. It yields the protein CASSVDIGTEAFF. This rearrangement joins TRBV7-2 to TRBJ1-1, with D maybe TRBD1 (5 bases). From germline, CDR1 is SGHTA and CDR2 FQGNSA. V dropped 5 bases and J dropped 5 bases, with 12 bases sitting between them. There are 13 residues in the CDR3.